These 21 T cell receptor beta chains were sequenced from one sample in a study of T cell responses to AZD1222 COVID-19 vaccine. The method was immunoSEQ multiplex PCR; TCRdb's version includes in-frame clones alone and lacks a portion of them. Counted here are 150,000 to 200,000 clones, roughly 92% occurring once; the ten biggest clones make up around 0.66%. The material was peripheral blood, obtained on day 0 of AZD1222 vaccination. These receptors were obtained from an adult in good health.

V usage is TRBV6-4 and J usage is TRBJ2-2; D perhaps matches TRBD1 (6 bases). V was cut by 3 bases and J by 4 bases, with 6 bases left in between. Germline CDR1 reads MRHNA; CDR2 reads SNTAGT. This CDR3 region has 13 residues. CDR3 loop: CASSEQGTGELFF. The CDR3 coding sequence is TGTGCCAGCAGTGAACAGGGCACCGGGGAGCTGTTTTTT.

This chain joins TRBV7-9 and TRBJ1-2; D possibly corresponds to TRBD1 (5 bases). This CDR3 spans 13 amino acids. The germline CDR1 and CDR2 sequences are SEHNR and FQNEAQ (reference sequence). Trimming took 1 base from V and 9 from J, leaving 12 bases between them. DNA for the CDR3: TGTGCCAGCAGCTTAGGGGACCTTCGTCGCTACACCTTC. Its translation: CASSLGDLRRYTF.

The chain has TRBV28 and TRBJ1-5, with D hard to call. Germline V gene lookup returns CDR1 MDHEN and CDR2 SYDVKM. V lost 2 bases, J lost 6 bases, and 17 bases lay in between. CDR3 size: 16 residues. The CDR3 DNA sequence: TGTGCCAGCAGTTTAAGTCTGGTGGGCGGTAGTCAGCCCCAGCATTTT. This sequence encodes CASSLSLVGGSQPQHF.

In its sample, this clone was seen a few times. The chain has TRBV15 and TRBJ1-3; D is unclear. In germline, CDR1 is LNHNV, CDR2 YYDKDF (reference sequence). V was shortened by 0 bases and J by 0 bases, with 9 bases between the two germline ends. The CDR3 contains 16 residues. For the CDR3, the DNA is TGTGCCACCAGCAGAGAGGGCGCGAGCTCTGGAAACACCATATATTTT. It specifies CATSREGASSGNTIYF.

This chain connects TRBV19 to TRBJ1-2, with a possible D match to TRBD1 (6 bases). The V gene lost 7 bases and the J gene lost 3 bases, with 15 bases spanning the gap. Germline V gives CDR1 LNHDA, CDR2 SQIVND (reference sequence). The length of the CDR3 is 14 residues. CDR3 amino acids: CASTGAGADYGYTF. For the CDR3, the DNA is TGTGCCAGTACTGGAGCAGGGGCCGACTATGGCTACACCTTC.

The chain employs TRBV3-1 (or the pseudogene TRBV3-2) and TRBJ2-7, with D possibly TRBD2 on 6 matching bases. Trimming removed 5 bases from V and 1 base from J, with 18 bases in between. Germline values: CDR1 LGHDT, CDR2 YNNKEL (reference sequence). The CDR3 runs to 16 residues. The CDR3 reads CASSSTRLGPSYEQYF. In nucleotides, the CDR3 is TGTGCCAGCAGCTCGACCCGACTAGGGCCTTCCTACGAGCAGTACTTC.

The chain combines TRBV14 with TRBJ2-1; TRBD2 matches at 7 bases. The V gene's germline CDR1 is SGHDN and CDR2 FVKESK. J lost 6 bases, V lost 1 base, and 9 bases had no gene match. The CDR3 sequence is 16 residues long. The CDR3 nucleotides read TGTGCCAGCAGCCAAGGGTACGGCGGGGAGGGCAATGAGCAGTTCTTC. Residues: CASSQGYGGEGNEQFF.

This chain connects TRBV10-1 to TRBJ1-1, with unresolved D. The CDR3 is 13 amino acids. CDR1 is WNHNN and CDR2 is SYGVQD in the germline V gene (reference sequence). The V gene lost 7 bases and the J gene lost 0 bases, with 9 bases spanning the gap. CDR3 coding DNA: TGCGCCAGCACGCCCCGGCTGAACACTGAAGCTTTCTTT. This encodes CASTPRLNTEAFF.

The chain employs TRBV19 and TRBJ1-1; TRBD1 is a possible D gene (6 bases). CDR1 is LNHDA, CDR2 SQIVND, per germline (reference sequence). The ends were cut back, 8 bases at V and 8 bases at J, with 24 bases in the middle. The CDR3 contains 15 residues. As DNA, the CDR3 is TGTGCCAGTTCTTTCGGACAGCGGAGTCCTGAGGAAGCTTTCTTT. It translates to CASSFGQRSPEEAFF.

The rearrangement uses TRBV11-3 and TRBJ2-1; 15 positions match TRBD2. V lost 5 bases, J lost 6 bases, and 14 bases stayed unmatched. Per germline, CDR1 SGHNT and CDR2 YENEEA. CDR3 length: 19 residues. The CDR3 is CASSPGLAGGPVGVNEQFF. CDR3 in DNA: TGTGCCAGCAGCCCCGGACTAGCGGGAGGGCCAGTGGGTGTCAATGAGCAGTTCTTC.

The chain uses TRBV28 and TRBJ1-1, with TRBD1 as a possible D gene (6 bases). V lost 6 bases and J 1 base, leaving 18 bases between the germline ends. The CDR3 contains 16 residues. CDR1 and CDR2 from the germline V gene are MDHEN and SYDVKM. The CDR3 DNA reads TGTGCCAGCAGCCCGGGAGGGGGGGCTCCGAACACTGAAGCTTTCTTT. As protein: CASSPGGGAPNTEAFF.

The genes are TRBV29-1 and TRBJ1-1; D is unresolved. The CDR3 runs 13 residues. CDR1 and CDR2 from the germline V gene are SQVTM and ANQGSEA. V dropped 7 bases and J dropped 5 bases, with 17 bases sitting between them. The CDR3 nucleotides read TGCAGCGGCGTGGCAGGAAAAAAGACTGAAGCTTTCTTT. The encoded protein is CSGVAGKKTEAFF.

In regard to this clone: Compared with germline, one end of the junction differs, possibly owing to a read error. J is TRBJ2-7 and V is TRBV12-3 or TRBV12-4, with D perhaps TRBD1 (6 bases). The CDR3 consists of 13 residues. CDR3 loop: CASSLDRLYEQYF. The CDR3 DNA is TGTGCCAGCAGCTTAGACAGGCTCTACGAGCAGTACTTC.

This clone has just one count. V and J are TRBV7-9 and TRBJ2-3, with a weak D call TRBD1 (6 bases). This CDR3 region has 16 residues. The germline V gene encodes CDR1 SEHNR and CDR2 FQNEAQ (reference sequence). Trimming left V 3 bases short and J 0 bases short, with 13 bases between. For the CDR3, the DNA is TGTGCCAGCAGCTTCAGTGGACAGCCTAGCACAGATACGCAGTATTTT. Translated: CASSFSGQPSTDTQYF.

The rearrangement joins TRBV6-1 to TRBJ1-5; TRBD1 is a possible D gene (5 bases). Germline lookup yields CDR1 MNHNS and CDR2 SASEGT. V lost 2 bases, J lost 2 bases, and 13 bases lay in between. This CDR3 has 16 residues. Here the CDR3 DNA reads TGTGCCAGCAGTGAACGTTGGGGGGAGGGCAATCAGCCCCAGCATTTT. Translated: CASSERWGEGNQPQHF.

The chain has TRBV5-5 and TRBJ1-1; no clear D. Looked up from germline, CDR1 is SGHKS and CDR2 is YYEKEE (reference sequence). This CDR3 is built from 14 residues. V was shortened by 5 bases and J by 9 bases, with 20 bases between the two germline ends. The CDR3 sequence: CASSLGRALSQAFF. Written as DNA, the CDR3 is TGTGCCAGCAGTCTAGGGAGGGCTTTATCCCAAGCTTTCTTT.

The V and J genes are TRBV5-1 and TRBJ2-7, with unresolved D. The germline V gene has CDR1 SGHRS and CDR2 YFSETQ. Trimming left V 0 bases short and J 3 bases short, with 4 bases between. The CDR3 consists of 12 residues. The CDR3 region is CASSLDVYEQYF. DNA of the CDR3: TGCGCCAGCAGCTTGGACGTCTACGAGCAGTACTTC.

CDR3 protein: CASSLQTRGPGGYTF. In nucleotides, the CDR3 is TGTGCCAGCAGCCTACAGACCAGGGGGCCTGGTGGCTACACCTTC. V is TRBV9 and J is TRBJ1-2, with TRBD1 matching 8 bases. Germline-derived CDR1 and CDR2 are SGDLS and YYNGEE. V lost 4 bases and J lost 7; bases outside the gene matches: 12. This CDR3 has 15 amino acids.

The chain recombines TRBV19 with TRBJ1-5; no reliable D call. V was clipped by 1 base and J by 2 bases, with 6 bases between them. Germline V CDR1 and CDR2: LNHDA, SQIVND (reference sequence). This CDR3 is 14 amino acids long. The CDR3 DNA reads TGTGCCAGTAGTATAGTGCCGGGCAATCAGCCCCAGCATTTT. It translates to CASSIVPGNQPQHF.

The chain uses TRBV5-4 and TRBJ1-2, with D possibly matching TRBD1 (6 bases). Trimming took off 3 bases at V and 8 bases at J, with 26 bases between the two ends. CDR1 and CDR2 from the germline V gene are SGHNT and YYREEE (reference sequence). CDR3 length equals 17 residues. The CDR3: CASSSYGGASRVRGYTF. In DNA, the CDR3 is TGTGCCAGCAGCTCCTACGGGGGGGCCAGCCGGGTAAGAGGCTACACCTTC.

The chain recombines TRBV6-5 with TRBJ2-1, with D unclear. The CDR3 spans 12 residues. Trimming removed 10 bases at V and 0 bases at J, with 7 bases between. Looked up from germline, CDR1 is MNHEY and CDR2 is SVGAGI. As DNA, the CDR3 is TGTGCCACGTCGGGCTCCTACAATGAGCAGTTCTTC. The encoded protein is CATSGSYNEQFF.